One sample yielded the 3 T cell receptor beta chains listed below, sequenced in a study of beta chain features in type 1 diabetes. Every bit of the isolated RNA underwent reverse transcription, so sequencing read expressed TCRB transcripts. Only in-frame clones appear in the TCRdb table, and some are missing; sequencing was by immunoSEQ multiplex PCR. This sample carries 250,000 to 350,000 clones, 15% of them seen once, and the ten largest clones take 0.015%. General study points: In every one of the four CD4+ subsets, TCRB CDR3s were moderately but significantly shorter in Type 1 diabetes patients.

No antigens are known for them. The sample comprised naive CD4+ T cells from blood. The receptors come from a man younger than 30 with type 1 diabetes.

The gene calls are TRBV5-1 and TRBJ2-2; 12 nucleotides line up with TRBD1. Germline V gene data show CDR1 as SGHRS and CDR2 as YFSETQ. The V and J ends lost 7 bases and 2 bases, in that order; junction bases with no gene match: 9. The CDR3 runs to 17 residues. CDR3 bases: TGCGCCAGCCGGTTACCGGGACAGGGGGCAAACACCGGGGAGCTGTTTTTT. Protein: CASRLPGQGANTGELFF.

The genes are TRBV6-5 and TRBJ2-5; D is ambiguous. The J call may be mistaken, given a closer DNA end match to TRBJ2-7. The CDR3 runs to 13 residues. Looked up from germline, CDR1 is MNHEY and CDR2 is SVGAGI. The CDR3 nucleotides read TGTGCCAGCAGTTACTCGATTGGTTACGAGCAGTACTTC. Translation gives CASSYSIGYEQYF.

This clone was detected only a few times. The chain recombines TRBV5-6 with TRBJ1-2; 7 nucleotides line up with TRBD1. The V gene end was trimmed by 5 bases and the J gene end by 10 bases; junction bases not matched to a gene: 11. This CDR3 has 13 residues. Germline V gene data show CDR1 as SGHDT and CDR2 as YYEEEE. The CDR3 protein is CASRNPGQTSYTF. The CDR3 DNA follows: TGTGCCAGCAGGAACCCGGGACAGACCTCCTACACCTTC.